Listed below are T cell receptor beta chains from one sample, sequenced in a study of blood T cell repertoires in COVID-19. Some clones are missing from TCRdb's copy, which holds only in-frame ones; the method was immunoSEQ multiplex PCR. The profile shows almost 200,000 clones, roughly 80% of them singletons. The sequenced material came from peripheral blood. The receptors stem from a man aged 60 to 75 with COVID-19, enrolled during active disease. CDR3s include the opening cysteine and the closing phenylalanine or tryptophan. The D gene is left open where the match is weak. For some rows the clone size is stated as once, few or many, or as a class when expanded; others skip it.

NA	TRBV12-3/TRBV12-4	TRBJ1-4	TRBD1	CATGRTGEKKLFF	TGTGCCACCGGAAGGACAGGGGAAAAAAAACTGTTTTTT
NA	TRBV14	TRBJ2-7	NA	CASSQVEGSLLYEQYF	TGTGCCAGCAGCCAAGTTGAGGGTTCCCTACTCTACGAGCAGTACTTC
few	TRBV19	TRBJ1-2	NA	CASSTNHRSDGYTF	TGTGCCAGTAGTACCAACCACAGGTCGGACGGCTACACCTTC
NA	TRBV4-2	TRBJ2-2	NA	CASSLGIQKTGELFF	TGTGCCAGCAGCCTCGGGATCCAGAAGACCGGGGAGCTGTTTTTT
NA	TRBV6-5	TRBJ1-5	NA	CASSYLGPNQPQHF	TGTGCCAGCAGTTACTTGGGCCCGAATCAGCCCCAGCATTTT
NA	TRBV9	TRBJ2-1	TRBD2	CASSAGGASGSYEQFF	TGTGCCAGCAGCGCGGGGGGGGCTAGCGGGAGCTATGAGCAGTTCTTC
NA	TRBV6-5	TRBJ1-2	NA	CASSYIPGGGYGYTF	TGTGCCAGCAGTTACATTCCGGGGGGTGGCTATGGCTACACCTTC
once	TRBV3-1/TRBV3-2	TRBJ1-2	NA	CASSPLQEAGYTF	TGTGCCAGCAGCCCCCTCCAAGAAGCTGGCTACACCTTC
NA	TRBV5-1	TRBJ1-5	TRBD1	CASSLAGQGGQPQHF	TGCGCCAGCAGCTTGGCCGGACAGGGCGGACAGCCCCAGCATTTT
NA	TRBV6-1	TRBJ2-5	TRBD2	CASSEGIGTSGFKTQYF	TGTGCCAGCAGTGAAGGTATCGGGACTAGCGGTTTCAAGACCCAGTACTTC
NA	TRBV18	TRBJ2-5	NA	CASSPAGSETQYF	TGTGCCAGCTCACCAGCCGGGTCAGAGACCCAGTACTTC
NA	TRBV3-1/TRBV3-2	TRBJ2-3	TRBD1	CASSAWDRGSTDTQYF	TGTGCCAGCTCCGCGTGGGACAGGGGGAGCACAGATACGCAGTATTTT
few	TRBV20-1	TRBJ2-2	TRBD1	CSASHARTGRGGELFF	TGCAGTGCTAGTCACGCTAGGACAGGCCGGGGCGGGGAGCTGTTTTTT
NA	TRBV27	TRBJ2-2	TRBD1	CASSIRPGTGAGELFF	TGTGCCAGCAGTATACGTCCCGGGACAGGGGCCGGGGAGCTGTTTTTT
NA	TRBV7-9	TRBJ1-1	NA	CASSPRTLNTEAFF	TGTGCCAGCAGCCCACGGACACTGAACACTGAAGCTTTCTTT
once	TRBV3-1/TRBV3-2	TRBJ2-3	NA	CASSQLTTGTSTDTQYF	TGTGCCAGCAGCCAACTCACGACTGGAACTAGCACAGATACGCAGTATTTT
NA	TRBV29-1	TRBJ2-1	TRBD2	CSAKEGRGPYNEQFF	TGCAGCGCTAAGGAAGGGAGGGGCCCCTACAATGAGCAGTTCTTC
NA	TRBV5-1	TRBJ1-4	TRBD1	CASSSAGQGGEKLFF	TGCGCCAGCAGCTCGGCGGGACAGGGAGGTGAAAAACTGTTTTTT
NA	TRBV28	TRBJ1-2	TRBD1	CAGSDRAGYGYTF	TGTGCCGGTTCTGACAGGGCGGGCTATGGCTACACCTTC
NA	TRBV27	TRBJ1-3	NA	CASSRAGLSSGNTIYF	TGTGCCAGCAGCCGAGCGGGACTCAGCTCTGGAAACACCATATATTTT
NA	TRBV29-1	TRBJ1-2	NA	CSVGTSTNYGYTF	TGCAGCGTTGGCACATCAACTAACTATGGCTACACCTTC
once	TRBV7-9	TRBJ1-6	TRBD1	CASSSQGAPNSPLHF	TGTGCCAGCAGCTCTCAGGGGGCGCCTAATTCACCCCTCCACTTT
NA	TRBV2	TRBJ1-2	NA	CASSDSTEHLDGYTF	TGTGCCAGCAGTGATTCGACAGAACATCTGGATGGCTACACCTTC
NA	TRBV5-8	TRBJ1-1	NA	CASSTGTPNTEAFF	TGTGCCAGCAGCACCGGGACACCCAACACTGAAGCTTTCTTT
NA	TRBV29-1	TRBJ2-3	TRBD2	CSASGLAADTQYF	TGCAGCGCTTCGGGACTAGCAGCAGATACGCAGTATTTT
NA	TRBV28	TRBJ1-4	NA	CASSQTGGINEKLFF	TGTGCCAGCAGCCAGACGGGAGGGATTAATGAAAAACTGTTTTTT
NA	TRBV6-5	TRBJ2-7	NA	CASSYSYSYEQYF	TGTGCCAGCAGTTACTCCTACAGCTACGAGCAGTACTTC
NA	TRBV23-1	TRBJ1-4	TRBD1	CASSTKTGAGKLGEKLFF	TGCGCCAGCAGTACAAAGACAGGGGCGGGCAAATTGGGTGAAAAACTGTTTTTT
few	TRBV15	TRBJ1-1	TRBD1	CATASDRSTEAFF	TGTGCCACCGCATCGGACAGGTCCACTGAAGCTTTCTTT
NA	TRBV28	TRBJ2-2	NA	CASRLRGPGELFF	TGTGCCAGCAGACTAAGAGGGCCCGGGGAGCTGTTTTTT
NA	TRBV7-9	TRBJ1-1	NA	CASSFYGHMNTEAFF	TGTGCCAGCAGCTTCTATGGGCACATGAACACTGAAGCTTTCTTT
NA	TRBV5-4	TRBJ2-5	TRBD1	CASSLTGEKETQYF	TGTGCCAGCAGCTTGACAGGGGAGAAAGAGACCCAGTACTTC
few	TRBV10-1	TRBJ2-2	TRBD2	CASSALAGGTGELFF	TGCGCCAGCAGTGCCCTAGCGGGAGGGACCGGGGAGCTGTTTTTT
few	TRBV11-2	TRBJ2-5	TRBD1	CASSLSNRGAQETQYF	TGTGCCAGCAGCTTATCTAACAGGGGCGCACAAGAGACCCAGTACTTC
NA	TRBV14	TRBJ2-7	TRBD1	CASSRTGGRTYEQYF	TGTGCCAGCAGCAGGACAGGGGGGAGGACCTACGAGCAGTACTTC
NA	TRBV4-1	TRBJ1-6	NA	CASSQGEWTTVYSPLHF	TGCGCCAGCAGCCAAGGGGAATGGACGACAGTTTATTCACCCCTCCACTTT
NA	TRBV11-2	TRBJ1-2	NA	CASSPTGNPYGYTF	TGTGCCAGCAGCCCAACAGGGAACCCCTATGGCTACACCTTC
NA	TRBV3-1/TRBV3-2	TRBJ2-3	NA	CASSQSYTSTDTQYF	TGTGCCAGCAGCCAATCCTATACTAGCACAGATACGCAGTATTTT
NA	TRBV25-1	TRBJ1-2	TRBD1	CASRATGGGYGYTF	TGTGCCAGCAGAGCTACAGGGGGTGGCTATGGCTACACCTTC
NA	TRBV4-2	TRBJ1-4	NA	CASSLPGFNEKLFF	TGTGCCAGCAGCCTACCAGGGTTCAACGAAAAACTGTTTTTT
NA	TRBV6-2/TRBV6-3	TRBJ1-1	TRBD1	CASSNLQGMNTEAFF	TGTGCCAGCAGTAACCTACAGGGGATGAACACTGAAGCTTTCTTT
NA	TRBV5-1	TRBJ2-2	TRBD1	CASSLGQGDTGELFF	TGCGCCAGCAGCCTAGGACAGGGCGACACCGGGGAGCTGTTTTTT
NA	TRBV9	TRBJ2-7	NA	CASTSRVSVTPYEQYF	TGTGCCAGCACCAGCAGGGTATCCGTTACTCCCTACGAGCAGTACTTC
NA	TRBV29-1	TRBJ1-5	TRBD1	CSVLAGGTGDQPQHF	TGCAGCGTTCTAGCCGGCGGGACAGGTGACCAGCCCCAGCATTTT
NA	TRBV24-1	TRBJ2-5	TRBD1	CATSDGIGTGGQETQYF	TGTGCCACCAGTGATGGAATAGGGACAGGAGGGCAAGAGACCCAGTACTTC
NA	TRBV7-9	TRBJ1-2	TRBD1	CASSLRSGQGISGYTF	TGTGCCAGCAGCCTGCGGTCGGGACAGGGTATTTCGGGCTACACCTTC
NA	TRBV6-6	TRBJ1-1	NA	CASSYRDYYTEAFF	TGTGCCAGCAGTTACAGGGACTACTACACTGAAGCTTTCTTT
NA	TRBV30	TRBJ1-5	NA	CAWSKEVNQPQHF	TGTGCCTGGAGTAAGGAGGTCAATCAGCCCCAGCATTTT
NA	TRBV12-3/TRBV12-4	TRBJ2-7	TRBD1	CASRIQGAGEQYF	TGTGCCAGCAGGATTCAGGGGGCGGGGGAGCAGTACTTC